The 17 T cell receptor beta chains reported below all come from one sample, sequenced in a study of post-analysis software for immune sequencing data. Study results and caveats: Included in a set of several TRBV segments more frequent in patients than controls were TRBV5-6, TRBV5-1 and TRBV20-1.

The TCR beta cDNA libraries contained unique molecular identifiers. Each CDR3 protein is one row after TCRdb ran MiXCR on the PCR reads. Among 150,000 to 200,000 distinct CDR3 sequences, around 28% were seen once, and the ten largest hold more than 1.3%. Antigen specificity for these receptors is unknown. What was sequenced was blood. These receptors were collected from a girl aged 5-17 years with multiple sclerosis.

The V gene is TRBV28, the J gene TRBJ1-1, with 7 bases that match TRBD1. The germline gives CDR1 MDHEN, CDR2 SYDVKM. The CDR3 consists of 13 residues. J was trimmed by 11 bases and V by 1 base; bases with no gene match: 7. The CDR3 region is CASSLLGGYGAFF. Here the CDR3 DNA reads TGTGCCAGCAGTTTATTAGGGGGCTATGGGGCTTTCTTT.

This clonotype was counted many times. The CDR3 protein is CASSVATGSYEQYF. In DNA form, the CDR3 reads TGTGCCAGCAGCGTAGCTACGGGGTCCTACGAGCAGTACTTC. The chain joins TRBV9 to TRBJ2-7, with D maybe TRBD2 (5 bases). Per the germline V gene, CDR1 is SGDLS and CDR2 is YYNGEE. V was pared by 0 bases and J by 1 base, with 8 bases between. The CDR3 is made up of 14 amino acids.

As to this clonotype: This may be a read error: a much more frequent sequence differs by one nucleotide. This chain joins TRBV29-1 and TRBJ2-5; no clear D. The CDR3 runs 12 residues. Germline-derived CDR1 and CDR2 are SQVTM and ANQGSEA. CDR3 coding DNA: TGCAGCGTTGCAGACAACCAAGTGACCCAGTACTTC. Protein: CSVADNQVTQYF.

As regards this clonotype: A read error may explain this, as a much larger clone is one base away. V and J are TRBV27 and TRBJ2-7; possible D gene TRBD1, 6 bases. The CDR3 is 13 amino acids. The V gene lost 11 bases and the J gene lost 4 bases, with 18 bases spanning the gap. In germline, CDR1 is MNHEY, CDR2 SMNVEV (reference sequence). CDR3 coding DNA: TGTGCCTCCAGAGGAGAGCAGGGGTACGAGCAGTACTTC. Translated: CASRGEQGYEQYF.

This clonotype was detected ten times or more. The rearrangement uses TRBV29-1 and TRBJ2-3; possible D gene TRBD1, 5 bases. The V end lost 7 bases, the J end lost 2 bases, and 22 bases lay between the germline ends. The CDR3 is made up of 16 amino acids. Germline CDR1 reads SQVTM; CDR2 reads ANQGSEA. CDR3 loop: CSAAHRGRGPTDTQYF. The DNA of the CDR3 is TGCAGCGCCGCCCATAGGGGTCGCGGTCCCACAGATACGCAGTATTTT.

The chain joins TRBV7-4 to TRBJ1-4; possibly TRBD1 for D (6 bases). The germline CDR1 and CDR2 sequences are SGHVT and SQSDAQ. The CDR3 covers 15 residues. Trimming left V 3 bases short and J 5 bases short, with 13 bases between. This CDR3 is CASSFRTGLNEKLFF. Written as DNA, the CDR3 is TGTGCCAGCAGCTTCAGAACAGGGCTAAATGAAAAACTGTTTTTT.

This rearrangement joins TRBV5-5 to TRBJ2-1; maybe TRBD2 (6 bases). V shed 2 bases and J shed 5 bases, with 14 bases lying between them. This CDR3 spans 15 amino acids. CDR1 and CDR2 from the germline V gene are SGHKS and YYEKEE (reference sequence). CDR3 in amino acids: CASSFIELAHNEQFF. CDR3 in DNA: TGTGCCAGCAGCTTTATAGAACTAGCCCACAATGAGCAGTTCTTC.

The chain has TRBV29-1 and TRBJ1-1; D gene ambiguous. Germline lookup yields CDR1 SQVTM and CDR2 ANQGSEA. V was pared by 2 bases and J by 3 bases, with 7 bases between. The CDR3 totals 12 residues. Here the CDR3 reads CSVEKGYTEAFF. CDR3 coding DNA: TGCAGCGTTGAAAAGGGATACACTGAAGCTTTCTTT. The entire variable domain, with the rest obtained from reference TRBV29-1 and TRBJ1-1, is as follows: SAVISQKPSRDICQRGTSLTIQCQVDSQVTMMFWYRQQPGQSLTLIATANQGSEATYESGFVIDKFPISRPNLTFSTLTVSNMSPEDSSIYLCSVEKGYTEAFFGQGTRLTVV.

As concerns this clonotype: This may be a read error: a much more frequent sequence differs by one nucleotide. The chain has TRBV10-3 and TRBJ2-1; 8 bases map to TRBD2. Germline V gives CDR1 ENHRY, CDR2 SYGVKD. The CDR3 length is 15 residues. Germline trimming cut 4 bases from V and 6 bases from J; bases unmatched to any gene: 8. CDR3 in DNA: TGTGCCATCAGTGGGAGCGGGAGTGGATGCAATGAGCAGTTCTTC. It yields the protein CAISGSGSGCNEQFF.

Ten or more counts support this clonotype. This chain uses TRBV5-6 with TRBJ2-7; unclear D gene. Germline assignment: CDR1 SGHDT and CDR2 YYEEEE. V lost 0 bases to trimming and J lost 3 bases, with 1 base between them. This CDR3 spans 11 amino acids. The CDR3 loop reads CASSLDYEQYF. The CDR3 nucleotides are TGTGCCAGCAGCTTGGACTACGAGCAGTACTTC.

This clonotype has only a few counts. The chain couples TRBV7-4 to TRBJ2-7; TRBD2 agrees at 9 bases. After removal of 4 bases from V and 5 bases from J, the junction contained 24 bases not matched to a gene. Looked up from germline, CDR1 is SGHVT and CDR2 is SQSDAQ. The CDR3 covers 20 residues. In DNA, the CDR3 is TGTGCCAGCAGCTCAAACCTTATAGCGGGAGAAGTGGCTTGGGTTCACGAGCAGTACTTC. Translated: CASSSNLIAGEVAWVHEQYF.

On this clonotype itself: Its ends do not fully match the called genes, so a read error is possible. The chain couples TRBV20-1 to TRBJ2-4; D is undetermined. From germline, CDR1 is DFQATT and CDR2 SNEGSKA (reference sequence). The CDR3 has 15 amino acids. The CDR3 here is CSASDGFLARNIQYF. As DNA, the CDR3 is TGCAGTGCTTCTGACGGTTTTTTAGCCAGAAACATTCAGTACTTC.

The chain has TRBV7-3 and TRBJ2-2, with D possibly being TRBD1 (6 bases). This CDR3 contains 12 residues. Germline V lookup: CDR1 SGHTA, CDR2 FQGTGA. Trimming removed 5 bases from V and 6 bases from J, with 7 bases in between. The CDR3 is CASSGQPGELFF. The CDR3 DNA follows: TGTGCCAGCAGCGGACAGCCCGGGGAGCTGTTTTTT. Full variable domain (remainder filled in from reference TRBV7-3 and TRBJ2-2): GAGVSQTPSNKVTEKGKYVELRCDPISGHTALYWYRQSLGQGPEFLIYFQGTGAADDSGLPNDRFFAVRPEGSVSTLKIQRTERGDSAVYLCASSGQPGELFFGEGSRLTVL.

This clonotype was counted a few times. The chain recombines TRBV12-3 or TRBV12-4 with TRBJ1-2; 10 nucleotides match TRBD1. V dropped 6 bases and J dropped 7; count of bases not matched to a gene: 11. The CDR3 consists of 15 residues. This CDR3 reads CASRSTGTGAGGYTF. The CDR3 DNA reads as TGTGCCAGCAGATCGACCGGGACAGGGGCCGGTGGCTACACCTTC.

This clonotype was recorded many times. The CDR3 here is CASSFLAVDNEQFF. CDR3 coding DNA: TGTGCCAGCAGCTTCCTAGCGGTTGACAATGAGCAGTTCTTC. V usage is TRBV7-9 and J usage is TRBJ2-1, with 7 bases that match TRBD2. V shed 3 bases and J 5 bases; nucleotides not matched to a gene: 4. Germline V gene data show CDR1 as SEHNR and CDR2 as FQNEAQ (reference sequence). The CDR3 is 14 residues long.

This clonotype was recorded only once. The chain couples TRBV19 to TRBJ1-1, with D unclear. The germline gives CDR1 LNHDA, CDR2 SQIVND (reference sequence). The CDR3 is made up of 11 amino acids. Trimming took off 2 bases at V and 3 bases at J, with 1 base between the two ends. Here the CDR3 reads CASSIHTEAFF. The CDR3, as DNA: TGTGCCAGTAGTATACACACTGAAGCTTTCTTT.

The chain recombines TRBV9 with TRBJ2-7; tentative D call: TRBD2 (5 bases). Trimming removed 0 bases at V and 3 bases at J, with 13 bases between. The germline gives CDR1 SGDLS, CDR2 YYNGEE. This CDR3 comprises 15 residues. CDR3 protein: CASSVAEVGNYEQYF. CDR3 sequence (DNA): TGTGCCAGCAGCGTAGCGGAGGTGGGGAACTACGAGCAGTACTTC.